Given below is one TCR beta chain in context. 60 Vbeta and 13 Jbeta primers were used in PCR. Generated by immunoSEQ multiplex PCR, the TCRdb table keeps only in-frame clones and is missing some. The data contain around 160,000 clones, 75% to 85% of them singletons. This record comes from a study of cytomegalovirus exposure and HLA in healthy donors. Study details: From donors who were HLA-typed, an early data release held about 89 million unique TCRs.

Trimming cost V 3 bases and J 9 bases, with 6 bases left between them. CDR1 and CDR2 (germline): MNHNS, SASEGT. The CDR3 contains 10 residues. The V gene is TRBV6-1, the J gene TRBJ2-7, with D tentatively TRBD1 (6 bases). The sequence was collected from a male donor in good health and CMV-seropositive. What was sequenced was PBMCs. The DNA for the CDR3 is TGTGCCAGCAGTGAGGGGGCGCAGTACTTC. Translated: CASSEGAQYF.